Following are 6 T cell receptor beta chains from one sample sequenced in a study of shared clonotypes between healthy human individuals (dated by TCRdb to the early 2020s). Library method: the immunoSEQ multiplex PCR assay. TCRdb stores this immuneACCESS table with in-frame sequences only. Part of the clones is absent; in the studies checked, under half of the shortfall reflects unresolved V genes, and no reason is known for the rest. Here the sample has 600,000 to 800,000 clones; 72% occur a single time. In total, the top ten clones hold less than 2% of the sample. The sequencing input was memory CD4+ T cells sorted from blood. The cell subset or site tag for this specimen amounts to: CD45RA-negative fraction. These receptors were obtained from a woman in her twenties or thirties in good health.

In its sample, this clone was seen many times. The genes are TRBV27 and TRBJ1-5; 7 bases align to TRBD1. The germline V gene encodes CDR1 MNHEY and CDR2 SMNVEV (reference sequence). The CDR3 consists of 15 residues. V was clipped by 1 base and J by 5 bases; unmatched bases: 5. The CDR3 DNA sequence: TGTGCCAGCAGTTTATTTGGGACAGCTGATCAGCCCCAGCATTTT. Its translation is CASSLFGTADQPQHF.

This clone was recorded a few times. V and J are TRBV2 and TRBJ2-3; D unclear. The germline V gene has CDR1 SNHLY and CDR2 FYNNEI. The germline V and J ends were trimmed by 4 bases and 3 bases, with 11 bases remaining between them. This CDR3 is 14 amino acids long. CDR3 in amino acids: CASSVQTATDTQYF. The CDR3 bases are TGTGCCAGCAGTGTCCAGACGGCGACAGATACGCAGTATTTT.

The chain joins TRBV6-6 to TRBJ1-1, with a weak D call TRBD1 (5 bases). The CDR3 is made up of 15 amino acids. The V gene's germline CDR1 is MNHNY and CDR2 SVGAGI (reference sequence). The V end lost 1 base, the J end lost 4 bases, and 13 bases lay between the germline ends. The chain's CDR3 is CASSYWGTGATEAFF. CDR3 nucleotides: TGTGCCAGCAGTTACTGGGGTACAGGAGCCACTGAAGCTTTCTTT.

The chain is built from TRBV27 and TRBJ1-5, with 7 bases identical to TRBD1. The CDR3 has 14 amino acids. CDR1 and CDR2 (germline): MNHEY, SMNVEV (reference sequence). V was clipped by 5 bases and J by 4 bases; unmatched bases: 5. In DNA, the CDR3 is TGTGCCAGCAGTCACACAGGGGTTAATCAGCCCCAGCATTTT. Protein sequence: CASSHTGVNQPQHF.

This clone was picked up a small number of times. The chain links TRBV25-1 to TRBJ2-1, with TRBD2 matching 10 bases. CDR3 size: 14 residues. Per germline, CDR1 MGHDK and CDR2 SYGVNS. Trimming cost V 4 bases and J 9 bases; bases outside gene matches: 6. The CDR3 region is CASSVLAGPGEQFF. CDR3 in DNA: TGTGCCAGCAGTGTACTAGCGGGGCCGGGTGAGCAGTTCTTC.

This clone was detected a few times. The chain uses TRBV2 and TRBJ1-5; no reliable D call. This CDR3 contains 15 residues. Germline CDR1 and CDR2: SNHLY and FYNNEI. The ends were cut back, 6 bases at V and 0 bases at J, with 12 bases in the middle. CDR3 residues: CASRRTWGSNQPQHF. The DNA of the CDR3 is TGTGCCAGCAGACGGACGTGGGGTAGCAATCAGCCCCAGCATTTT.